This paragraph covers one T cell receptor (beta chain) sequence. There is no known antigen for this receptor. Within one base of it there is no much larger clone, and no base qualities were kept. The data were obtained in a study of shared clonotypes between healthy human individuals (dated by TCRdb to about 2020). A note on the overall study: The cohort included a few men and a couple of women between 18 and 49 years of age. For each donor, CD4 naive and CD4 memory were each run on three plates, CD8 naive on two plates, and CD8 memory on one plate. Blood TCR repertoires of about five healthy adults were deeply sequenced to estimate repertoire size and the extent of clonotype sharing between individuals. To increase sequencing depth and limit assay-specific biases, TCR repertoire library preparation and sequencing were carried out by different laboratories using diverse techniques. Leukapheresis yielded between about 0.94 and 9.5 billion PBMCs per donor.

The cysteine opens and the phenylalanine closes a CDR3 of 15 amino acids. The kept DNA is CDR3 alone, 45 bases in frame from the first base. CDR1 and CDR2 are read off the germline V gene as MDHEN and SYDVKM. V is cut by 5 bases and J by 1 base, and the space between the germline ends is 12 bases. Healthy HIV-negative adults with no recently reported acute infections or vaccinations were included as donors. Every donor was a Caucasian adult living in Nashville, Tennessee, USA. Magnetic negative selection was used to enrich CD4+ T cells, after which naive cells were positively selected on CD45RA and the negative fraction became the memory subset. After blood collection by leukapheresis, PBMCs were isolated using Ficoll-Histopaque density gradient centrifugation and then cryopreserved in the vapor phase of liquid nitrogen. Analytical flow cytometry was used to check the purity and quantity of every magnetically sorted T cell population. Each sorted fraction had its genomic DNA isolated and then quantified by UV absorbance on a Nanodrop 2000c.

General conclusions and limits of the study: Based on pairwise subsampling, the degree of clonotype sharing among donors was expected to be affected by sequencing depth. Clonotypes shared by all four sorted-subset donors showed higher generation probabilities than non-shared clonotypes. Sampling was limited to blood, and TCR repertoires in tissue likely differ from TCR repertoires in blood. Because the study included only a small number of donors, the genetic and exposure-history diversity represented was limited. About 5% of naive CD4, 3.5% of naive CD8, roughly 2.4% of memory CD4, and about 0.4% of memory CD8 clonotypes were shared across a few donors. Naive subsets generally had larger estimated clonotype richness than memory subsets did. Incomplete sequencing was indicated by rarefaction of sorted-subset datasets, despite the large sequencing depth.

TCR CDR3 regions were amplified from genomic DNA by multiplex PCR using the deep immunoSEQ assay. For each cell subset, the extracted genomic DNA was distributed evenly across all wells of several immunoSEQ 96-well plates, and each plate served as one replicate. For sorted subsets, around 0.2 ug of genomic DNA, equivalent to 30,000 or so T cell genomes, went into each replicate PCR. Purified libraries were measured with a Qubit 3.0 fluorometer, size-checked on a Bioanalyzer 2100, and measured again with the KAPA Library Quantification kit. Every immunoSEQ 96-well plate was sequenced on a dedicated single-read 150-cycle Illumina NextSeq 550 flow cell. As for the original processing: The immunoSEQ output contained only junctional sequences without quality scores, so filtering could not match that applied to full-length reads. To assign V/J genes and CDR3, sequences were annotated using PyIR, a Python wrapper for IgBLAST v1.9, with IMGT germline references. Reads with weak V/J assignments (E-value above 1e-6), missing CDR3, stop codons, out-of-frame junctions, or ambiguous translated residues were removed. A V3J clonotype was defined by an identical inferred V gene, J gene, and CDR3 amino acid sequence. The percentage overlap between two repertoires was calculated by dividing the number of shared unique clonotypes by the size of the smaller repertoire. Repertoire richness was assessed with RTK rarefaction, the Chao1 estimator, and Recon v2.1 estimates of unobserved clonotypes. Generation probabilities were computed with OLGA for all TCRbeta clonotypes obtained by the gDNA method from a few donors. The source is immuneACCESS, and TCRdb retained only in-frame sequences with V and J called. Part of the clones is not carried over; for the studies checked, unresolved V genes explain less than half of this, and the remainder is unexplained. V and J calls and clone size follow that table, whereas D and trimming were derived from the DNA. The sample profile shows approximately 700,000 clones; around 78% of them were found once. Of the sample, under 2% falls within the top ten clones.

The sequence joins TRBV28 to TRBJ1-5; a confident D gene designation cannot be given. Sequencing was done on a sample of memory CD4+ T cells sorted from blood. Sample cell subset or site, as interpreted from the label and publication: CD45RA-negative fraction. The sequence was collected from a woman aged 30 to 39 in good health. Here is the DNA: TGTGCCAGCAGTCAAATTATGGACAGCAATCAGCCCCAGCATTTT. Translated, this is CASSQIMDSNQPQHF.